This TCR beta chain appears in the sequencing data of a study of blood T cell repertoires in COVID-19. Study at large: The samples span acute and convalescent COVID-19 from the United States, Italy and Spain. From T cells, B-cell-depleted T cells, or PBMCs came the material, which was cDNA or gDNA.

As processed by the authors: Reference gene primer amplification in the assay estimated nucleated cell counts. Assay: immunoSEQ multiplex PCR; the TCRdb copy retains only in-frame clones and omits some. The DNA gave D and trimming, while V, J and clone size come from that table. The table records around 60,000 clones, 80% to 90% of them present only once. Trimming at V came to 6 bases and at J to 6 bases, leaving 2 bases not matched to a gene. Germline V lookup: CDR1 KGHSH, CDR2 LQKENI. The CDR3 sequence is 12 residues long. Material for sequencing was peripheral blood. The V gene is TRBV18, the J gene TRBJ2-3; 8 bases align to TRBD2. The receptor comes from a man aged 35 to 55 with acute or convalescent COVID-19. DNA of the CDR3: TGTGCCAGCTCGCCGGGGGGGGATACGCAGTATTTT. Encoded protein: CASSPGGDTQYF.